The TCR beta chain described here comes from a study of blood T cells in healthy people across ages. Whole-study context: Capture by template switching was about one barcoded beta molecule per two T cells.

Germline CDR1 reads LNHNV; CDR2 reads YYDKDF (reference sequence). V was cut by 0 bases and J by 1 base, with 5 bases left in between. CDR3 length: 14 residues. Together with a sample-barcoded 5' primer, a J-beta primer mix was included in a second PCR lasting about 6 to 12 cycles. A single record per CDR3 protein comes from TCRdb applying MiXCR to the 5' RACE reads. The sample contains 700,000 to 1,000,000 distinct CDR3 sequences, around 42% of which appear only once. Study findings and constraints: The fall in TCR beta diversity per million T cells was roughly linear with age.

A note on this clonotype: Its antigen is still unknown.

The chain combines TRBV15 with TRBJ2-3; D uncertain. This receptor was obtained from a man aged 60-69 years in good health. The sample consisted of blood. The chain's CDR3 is CATSRDKGTDTQYF. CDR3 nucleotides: TGTGCCACCAGCAGAGATAAGGGCACAGATACGCAGTATTTT. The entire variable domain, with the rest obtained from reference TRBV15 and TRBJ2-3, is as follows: DAMVIQNPRYQVTQFGKPVTLSCSQTLNHNVMYWYQQKSSQAPKLLFHYYDKDFNNEADTPDNFQSRRPNTSFCFLDIRSPGLGDTAMYLCATSRDKGTDTQYFGPGTRLTVL.